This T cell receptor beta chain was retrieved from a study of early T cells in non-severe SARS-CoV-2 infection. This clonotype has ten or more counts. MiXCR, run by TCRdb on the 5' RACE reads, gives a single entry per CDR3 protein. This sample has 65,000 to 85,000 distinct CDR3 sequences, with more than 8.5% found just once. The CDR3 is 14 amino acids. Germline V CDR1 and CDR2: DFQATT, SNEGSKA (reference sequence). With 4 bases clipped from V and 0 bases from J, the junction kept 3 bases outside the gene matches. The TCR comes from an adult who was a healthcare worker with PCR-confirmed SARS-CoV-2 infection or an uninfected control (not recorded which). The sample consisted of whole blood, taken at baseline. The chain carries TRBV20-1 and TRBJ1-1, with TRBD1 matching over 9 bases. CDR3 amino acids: CSATTGGLNTEAFF. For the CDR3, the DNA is TGCAGTGCTACGACAGGGGGATTGAACACTGAAGCTTTCTTT.